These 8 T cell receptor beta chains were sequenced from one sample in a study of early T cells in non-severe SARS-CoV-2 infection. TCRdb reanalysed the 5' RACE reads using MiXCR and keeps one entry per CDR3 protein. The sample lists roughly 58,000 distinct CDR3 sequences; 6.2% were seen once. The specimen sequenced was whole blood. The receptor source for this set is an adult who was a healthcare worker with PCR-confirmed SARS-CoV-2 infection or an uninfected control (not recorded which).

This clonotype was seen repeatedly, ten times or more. The CDR3: CSVIDNSLAKNIQYF. The CDR3 DNA is TGCAGCGTTATCGACAACTCCCTAGCCAAAAACATTCAGTACTTC. This chain joins TRBV29-1 and TRBJ2-4; no clear D. CDR1 and CDR2 (germline): SQVTM, ANQGSEA. V lost 5 bases, J lost 0 bases, and 14 bases lay in between. The CDR3 runs 15 residues.

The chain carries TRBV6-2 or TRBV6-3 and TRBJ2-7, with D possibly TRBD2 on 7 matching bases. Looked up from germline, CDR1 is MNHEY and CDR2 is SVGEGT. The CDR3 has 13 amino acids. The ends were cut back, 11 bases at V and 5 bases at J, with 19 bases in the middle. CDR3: CAATWGGRDEQYF. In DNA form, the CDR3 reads TGTGCCGCCACTTGGGGGGGGCGCGACGAGCAGTACTTC.

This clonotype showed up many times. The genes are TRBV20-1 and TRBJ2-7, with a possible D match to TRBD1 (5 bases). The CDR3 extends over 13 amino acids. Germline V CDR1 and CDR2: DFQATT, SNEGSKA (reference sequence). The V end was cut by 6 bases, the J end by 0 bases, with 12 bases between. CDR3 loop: CSAFTGSSYEQYF. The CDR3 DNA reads TGCAGTGCCTTTACAGGATCCTCCTACGAGCAGTACTTC.

CDR3 residues: CASSRDQSSSEQYF. The CDR3 DNA is TGCGCCAGCAGTCGGGACCAATCGTCCAGCGAGCAGTACTTC. The chain employs TRBV10-1 and TRBJ2-7, with D possibly being TRBD1 or TRBD2 (5 bases each). There are 14 residues in the CDR3. The V end was cut by 5 bases, the J end by 6 bases, with 17 bases between. CDR1 is WNHNN and CDR2 is SYGVQD in the germline V gene (reference sequence).

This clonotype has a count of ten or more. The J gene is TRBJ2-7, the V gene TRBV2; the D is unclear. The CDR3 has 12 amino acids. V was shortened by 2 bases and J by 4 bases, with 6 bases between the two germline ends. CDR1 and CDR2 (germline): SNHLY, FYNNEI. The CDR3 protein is CASSEWQYEQYF. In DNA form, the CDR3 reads TGTGCCAGCAGTGAATGGCAGTACGAGCAGTACTTC. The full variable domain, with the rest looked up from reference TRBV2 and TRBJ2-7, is EPEVTQTPSHQVTQMGQEVILRCVPISNHLYFYWYRQILGQKVEFLVSFYNNEISEKSEIFDDQFSVERPDGSNFTLKIRSTKLEDSAMYFCASSEWQYEQYFGPGTRLTVT.

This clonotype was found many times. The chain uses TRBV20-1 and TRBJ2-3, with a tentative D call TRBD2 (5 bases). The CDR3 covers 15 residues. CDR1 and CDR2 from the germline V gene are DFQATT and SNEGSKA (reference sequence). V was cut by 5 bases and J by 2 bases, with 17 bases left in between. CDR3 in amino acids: CSARHGSDVTDTQYF. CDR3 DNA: TGCAGTGCTCGTCATGGTAGCGATGTCACAGATACGCAGTATTTT.

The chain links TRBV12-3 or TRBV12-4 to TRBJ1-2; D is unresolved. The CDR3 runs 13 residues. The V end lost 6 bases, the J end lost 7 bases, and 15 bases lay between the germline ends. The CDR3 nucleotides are TGTGCCAGCAGAAGCGCGGGCGAGCGTGGCTACACCTTC. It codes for CASRSAGERGYTF.

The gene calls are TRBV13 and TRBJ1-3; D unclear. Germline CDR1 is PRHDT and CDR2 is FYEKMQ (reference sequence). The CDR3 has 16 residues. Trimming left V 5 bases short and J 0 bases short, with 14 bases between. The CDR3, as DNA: TGTGCCAGCAGCCGAGGTGGCGTGCGCTCTGGAAACACCATATATTTT. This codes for CASSRGGVRSGNTIYF.